Below are 15 T cell receptor beta chains sequenced from a single sample in a study of blood T cell repertoires in COVID-19. The protocol was immunoSEQ multiplex PCR, while the TCRdb copy is restricted to in-frame clones and leaves out a portion. The data contain 200,000 to 250,000 clones, 87% of them singletons. The specimen was PBMCs or T cells enriched from blood (not recorded which). The receptors shown here come from a man aged 25 to 40 in a cohort exposed to, infected with or recovered from COVID-19 (not recorded which).

This chain links TRBV18 with TRBJ2-7; no definite D call. Germline CDR1 is KGHSH and CDR2 is LQKENI. The CDR3 is made up of 14 amino acids. V was trimmed by 3 bases and J by 0 bases, leaving 9 bases between them. The CDR3: CASSPLGDSYEQYF. The CDR3 nucleotides read TGTGCCAGCTCACCGCTCGGAGACTCCTACGAGCAGTACTTC.

The CDR3 reads CASSPIVGTGPSKTYGYTF. The CDR3 DNA sequence: TGTGCCAGCAGCCCTATAGTCGGGACAGGCCCCTCCAAAACGTATGGCTACACCTTC. This chain joins TRBV6-2 or TRBV6-3 and TRBJ1-2, with 8 bases lining up with TRBD1. Germline V gene lookup returns CDR1 MNHEY and CDR2 SVGEGT. CDR3 size: 19 residues. After removal of 6 bases from V and 5 bases from J, the junction contained 23 bases not matched to a gene.

The V and J genes are TRBV20-1 and TRBJ1-2; unclear D gene. The CDR3 totals 11 residues. Trimming left V 6 bases short and J 8 bases short, with 13 bases between. Germline assignment: CDR1 DFQATT and CDR2 SNEGSKA (reference sequence). CDR3 sequence: CSAPVRVGYTF. The CDR3 DNA is TGCAGTGCCCCAGTGAGGGTAGGCTACACCTTC.

V and J are TRBV7-8 and TRBJ2-7; D is uncertain. This CDR3 spans 13 amino acids. Germline V gene sequence: CDR1 SGHVS, CDR2 FQNEAQ. V lost 5 bases, J lost 3 bases, and 11 bases lay in between. CDR3 residues: CASSHSGGYEQYF. The CDR3 DNA is TGTGCCAGCAGCCACTCAGGTGGCTACGAGCAGTACTTC.

The chain combines TRBV11-1 with TRBJ1-1; 7 positions match TRBD1. The trim removed 5 bases at V and 1 base at J, leaving 7 bases unmatched. The germline gives CDR1 SGHAT, CDR2 FQDESV (reference sequence). The CDR3 has 15 residues. CDR3 sequence (DNA): TGTGCCAGCAGCCCCCAGACAGGGCGGAACACTGAAGCTTTCTTT. It specifies CASSPQTGRNTEAFF.

This sequence joins TRBV6-4 and TRBJ2-3; D might be TRBD1 (5 bases). Trimming took 2 bases from V and 8 from J, leaving 11 bases between them. This CDR3 region has 13 residues. The germline gives CDR1 MRHNA, CDR2 SNTAGT. The CDR3 here is CASSDGAPGTQYF. CDR3 DNA: TGTGCCAGCAGTGACGGGGCCCCTGGTACGCAGTATTTT.

The rearrangement links TRBV5-1 to TRBJ2-6, with TRBD1 identical over 8 bases. The V gene's germline CDR1 is SGHRS and CDR2 YFSETQ. The CDR3 consists of 18 residues. V dropped 2 bases and J dropped 1; count of bases not matched to a gene: 8. The CDR3 DNA follows: TGCGCCAGCAGCTTTACGGGACAGGCCCCTTCTGGGGCCAACGTCCTGACTTTC. It is translated as CASSFTGQAPSGANVLTF.

The chain carries TRBV18 and TRBJ2-1; 12 bases align to TRBD2. Trimming at V came to 1 base and at J to 5 bases, leaving 9 bases not matched to a gene. The V gene's germline CDR1 is KGHSH and CDR2 LQKENI. CDR3 length: 18 amino acids. This CDR3 reads CASSPQLAGGPRHNEQFF. The CDR3 DNA follows: TGTGCCAGCTCACCACAACTAGCGGGAGGTCCCCGACACAATGAGCAGTTCTTC.

J is TRBJ2-7 and V is TRBV4-1; no clear D. V lost 0 bases and J lost 3, with 15 bases in between. From germline, CDR1 is MGHRA and CDR2 YSYEKL. The CDR3 has 16 residues. The CDR3 DNA sequence: TGCGCCAGCAGCCAAGATGCGAATCCACCTCTCTACGAGCAGTACTTC. Protein: CASSQDANPPLYEQYF.

This chain joins TRBV6-5 and TRBJ1-2; tentatively, D is TRBD1 (5 bases). Germline CDR1 and CDR2: MNHEY and SVGAGI. Trimming cost V 6 bases and J 4 bases, with 18 bases left between them. The CDR3 is 15 residues long. CDR3 in amino acids: CASSLDWGGLYGYTF. CDR3 nucleotides: TGTGCCAGCAGCCTAGATTGGGGCGGCCTCTATGGCTACACCTTC.

The chain joins TRBV4-3 to TRBJ2-3; TRBD2 matches 9 bases. The CDR3 sequence is 18 residues long. J gave up 2 bases and V 0 bases, and 9 bases lay outside the gene matches. The germline CDR1 and CDR2 sequences are LGHNA and YSLEER. Here the CDR3 reads CASSQEGTSLIFTDTQYF. The CDR3 DNA is TGCGCCAGCAGCCAAGAAGGGACTAGCCTTATTTTCACAGATACGCAGTATTTT.

The rearrangement uses TRBV28 and TRBJ1-2; D remains unclear. Germline CDR1 and CDR2: MDHEN and SYDVKM. Trimming removed 6 bases from V and 8 bases from J, with 16 bases in between. CDR3 length equals 13 residues. CDR3 region: CASSSTTFRGYTF. The CDR3 coding sequence is TGTGCCAGCAGCTCGACAACTTTTAGGGGCTACACCTTC.

The rearrangement joins TRBV27 to TRBJ2-1, with 14 bases matching TRBD2. V shed 5 bases and J 8 bases; nucleotides not matched to a gene: 8. The CDR3 extends over 16 amino acids. Germline V lookup: CDR1 MNHEY, CDR2 SMNVEV (reference sequence). The CDR3 DNA is TGTGCCAGCAGTCCCACGACTAGCGGGAGGGCCGATGAGCAGTTCTTC. Its protein is CASSPTTSGRADEQFF.

CDR3 nucleotides: TGTGCCAGCAGCCCCGACAGGGGAGGAAACACCATATATTTT. This sequence encodes CASSPDRGGNTIYF. The rearrangement uses TRBV7-2 and TRBJ1-3; 8 bases map to TRBD1. The CDR3 contains 14 residues. Germline lookup yields CDR1 SGHTA and CDR2 FQGNSA. The J segment lost 4 bases and the V segment lost 5 bases, leaving 4 bases of the junction unmatched.

The J gene is TRBJ2-3, the V gene TRBV5-1, with 9 positions matching TRBD1. The length of the CDR3 is 15 residues. V trimming: 0 bases; J trimming: 7 bases; junction bases outside the gene matches: 6. In germline, CDR1 is SGHRS, CDR2 YFSETQ. CDR3 nucleotide sequence: TGCGCCAGCAGCTTGGTTGCGACAGGGGGATATACGCAGTATTTT. This encodes CASSLVATGGYTQYF.